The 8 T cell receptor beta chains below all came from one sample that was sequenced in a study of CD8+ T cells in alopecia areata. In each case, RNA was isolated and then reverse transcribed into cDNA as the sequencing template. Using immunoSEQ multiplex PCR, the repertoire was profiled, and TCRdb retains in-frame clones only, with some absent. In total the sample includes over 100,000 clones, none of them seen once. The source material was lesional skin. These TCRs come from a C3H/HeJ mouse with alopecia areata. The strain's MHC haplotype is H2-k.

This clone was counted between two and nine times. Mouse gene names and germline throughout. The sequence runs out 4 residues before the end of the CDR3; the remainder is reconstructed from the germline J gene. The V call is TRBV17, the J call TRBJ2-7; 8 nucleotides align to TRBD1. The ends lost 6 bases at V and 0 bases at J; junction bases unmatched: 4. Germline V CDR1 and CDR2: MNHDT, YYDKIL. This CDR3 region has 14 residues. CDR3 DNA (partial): TGTGCTAGCAGCCCCGGGACAGGCTCCTAT. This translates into CASSPGTGSY. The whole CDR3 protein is CASSPGTGSYEQYF.

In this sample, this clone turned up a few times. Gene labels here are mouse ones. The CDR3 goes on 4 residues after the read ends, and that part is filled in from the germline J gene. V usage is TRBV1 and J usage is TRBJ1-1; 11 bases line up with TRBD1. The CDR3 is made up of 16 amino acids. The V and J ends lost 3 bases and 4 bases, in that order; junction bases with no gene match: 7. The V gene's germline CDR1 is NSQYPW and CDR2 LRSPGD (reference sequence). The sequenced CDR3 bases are TGCACCTGCAGTGCCTCCGGGACAGGGGGGATCACA. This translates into CTCSASGTGGIT. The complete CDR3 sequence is CTCSASGTGGITEVFF.

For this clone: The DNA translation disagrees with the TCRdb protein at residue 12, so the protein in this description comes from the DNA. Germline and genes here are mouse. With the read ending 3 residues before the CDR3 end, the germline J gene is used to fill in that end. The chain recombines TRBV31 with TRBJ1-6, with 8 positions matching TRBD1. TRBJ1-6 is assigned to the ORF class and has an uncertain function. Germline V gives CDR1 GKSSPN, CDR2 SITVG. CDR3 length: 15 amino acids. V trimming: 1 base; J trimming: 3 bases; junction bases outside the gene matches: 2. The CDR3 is CAWSPTGVYNSPLYF. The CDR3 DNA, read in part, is TGTGCCTGGAGTCCGACAGGGGTCTATAATTCGCCC.

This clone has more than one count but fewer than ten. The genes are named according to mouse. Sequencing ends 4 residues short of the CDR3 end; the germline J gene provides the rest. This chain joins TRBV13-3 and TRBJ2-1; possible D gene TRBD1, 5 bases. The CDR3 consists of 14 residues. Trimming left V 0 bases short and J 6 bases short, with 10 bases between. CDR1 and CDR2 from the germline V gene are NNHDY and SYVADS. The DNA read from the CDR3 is TGTGCCAGCAGTGATGCCGGCAGGGCTGCT. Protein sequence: CASSDAGRAA. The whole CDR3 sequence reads CASSDAGRAAEQFF.

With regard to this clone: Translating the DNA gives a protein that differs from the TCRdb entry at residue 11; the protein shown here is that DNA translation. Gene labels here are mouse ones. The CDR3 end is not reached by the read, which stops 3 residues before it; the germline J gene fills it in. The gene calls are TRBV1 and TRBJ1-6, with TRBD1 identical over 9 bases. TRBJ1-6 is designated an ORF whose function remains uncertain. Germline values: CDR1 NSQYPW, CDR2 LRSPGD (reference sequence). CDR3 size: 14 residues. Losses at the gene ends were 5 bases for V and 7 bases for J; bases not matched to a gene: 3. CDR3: CTCSRQGGNSPLYF. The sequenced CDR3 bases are TGCACCTGCAGTAGACAGGGGGGAAATTCGCCC.

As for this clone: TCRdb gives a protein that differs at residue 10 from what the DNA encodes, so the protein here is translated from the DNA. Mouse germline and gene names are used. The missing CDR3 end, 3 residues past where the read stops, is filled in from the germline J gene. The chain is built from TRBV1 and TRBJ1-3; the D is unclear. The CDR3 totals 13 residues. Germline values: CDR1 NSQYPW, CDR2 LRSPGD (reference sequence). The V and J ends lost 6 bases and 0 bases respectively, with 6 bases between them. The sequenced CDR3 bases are TGCACCTGCAGCAGAAATTCTGGAAATACG. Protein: CTCSRNSGNT. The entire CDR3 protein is CTCSRNSGNTLYF. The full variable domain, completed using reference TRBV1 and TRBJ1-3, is VTLLEQNPRWRLVPRGQAVNLRCILKNSQYPWMSWYQQDLQKQLQWLFTLRSPGDKEVKSLPGADYLATRVTDTELRLQVANMSQGRTLYCTCSRNSGNTLYFGEGSRLIVV.

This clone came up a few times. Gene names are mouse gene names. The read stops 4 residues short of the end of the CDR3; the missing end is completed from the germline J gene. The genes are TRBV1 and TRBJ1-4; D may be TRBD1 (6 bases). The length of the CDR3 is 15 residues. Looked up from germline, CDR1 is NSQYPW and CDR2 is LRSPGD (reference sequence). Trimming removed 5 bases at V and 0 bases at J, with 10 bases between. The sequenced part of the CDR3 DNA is TGCACCTGCAGTACGGCAGGGGTTTCCAACGAA. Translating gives CTCSTAGVSNE. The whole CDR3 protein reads CTCSTAGVSNERLFF.

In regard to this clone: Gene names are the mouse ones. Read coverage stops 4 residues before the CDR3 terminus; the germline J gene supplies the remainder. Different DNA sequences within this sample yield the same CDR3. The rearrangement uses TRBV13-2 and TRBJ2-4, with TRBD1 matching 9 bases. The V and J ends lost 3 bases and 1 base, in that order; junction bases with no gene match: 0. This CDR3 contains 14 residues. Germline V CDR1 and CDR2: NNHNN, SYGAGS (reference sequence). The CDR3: CASGGTGGQNTLYF. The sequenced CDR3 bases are TGTGCCAGCGGTGGGACAGGGGGTCAAAAC.